This is a list of T cell receptor beta chains from one sample in a study of T cells after yellow fever vaccination. One entry per CDR3 protein results from TCRdb running MiXCR on the 5' RACE reads. The sample contains some 350,000 distinct CDR3 sequences, around 3.9% of which appear only once. The source was PBMCs, collected 5 days after the yellow fever booster vaccination. Receptor source: a man between 18 and 29 years old who received the YFV17D yellow fever vaccine. Each CDR3 is given with its conserved first and last residue. A D gene is named only where the DNA matches it firmly. Some rows mark clone size as missing; the rest say once, few, many or name a class of expanded clone.

d_gene: -
abundance: few
j_gene: TRBJ2-2
v_gene: TRBV5-1
CDR3nt: TGCGCCAGCAGCCGGGGCGGTGGCGGGGAGCTGTTTTTT
CDR3aa: CASSRGGGGELFF

d_gene: TRBD1
abundance: few
j_gene: TRBJ2-1
v_gene: TRBV4-3
CDR3nt: TGCGCCAGCAGCCAAGATAGCAGGGGGACTGAGCAGTTCTTC
CDR3aa: CASSQDSRGTEQFF

d_gene: -
abundance: few
j_gene: TRBJ2-5
v_gene: TRBV12-3/TRBV12-4
CDR3nt: TGTGCCAGCAGTTCCTACGCGGGAAGGGTGATCCAGTACTTC
CDR3aa: CASSSYAGRVIQYF

d_gene: -
abundance: many
j_gene: TRBJ2-3
v_gene: TRBV2
CDR3nt: TGTGCCAGCAGTGAGGGTACGGCCACAGATACGCAGTATTTT
CDR3aa: CASSEGTATDTQYF

d_gene: TRBD2
abundance: many
j_gene: TRBJ2-3
v_gene: TRBV20-1
CDR3nt: TGCAGTGCTCCCTTAGCGGGTCCCCAAGATACGCAGTATTTT
CDR3aa: CSAPLAGPQDTQYF

d_gene: -
abundance: few
j_gene: TRBJ2-7
v_gene: TRBV12-1
CDR3nt: TGTGCCAGCAGCTGGGGCTGCGATAACTCCTACGAGCAGTACTTC
CDR3aa: CASSWGCDNSYEQYF

d_gene: -
abundance: -
j_gene: TRBJ2-1
v_gene: TRBV5-1
CDR3nt: TGCGCCAGCAGCTTGGAGGTGGACAATGAGCAGTTCTTC
CDR3aa: CASSLEVDNEQFF

d_gene: -
abundance: -
j_gene: TRBJ2-7
v_gene: TRBV7-3
CDR3nt: TGTGCCAGCAGCTTAAACGGGGACCCACATTACGAGCAGTACTTC
CDR3aa: CASSLNGDPHYEQYF

d_gene: TRBD2
abundance: -
j_gene: TRBJ2-5
v_gene: TRBV20-1
CDR3nt: TGCAGTGCTAGAGGAAGGACTAGCGGGGGGGCCTTCGGGACCCAGTACTTC
CDR3aa: CSARGRTSGGAFGTQYF

d_gene: -
abundance: -
j_gene: TRBJ1-1
v_gene: TRBV12-3/TRBV12-4
CDR3nt: TGTGCCAGCAGTAACACGGATAGCACTGAAGCTTTCTTT
CDR3aa: CASSNTDSTEAFF

d_gene: -
abundance: -
j_gene: TRBJ1-1
v_gene: TRBV19
CDR3nt: TGTGCCAGTAGCATGAGTTTAGGGGCTGAAGCTTTCTTT
CDR3aa: CASSMSLGAEAFF

d_gene: -
abundance: -
j_gene: TRBJ2-5
v_gene: TRBV11-1
CDR3nt: TGTGCCAGCAGCAGCAGGGCCCAAGAGACCCAGTACTTC
CDR3aa: CASSSRAQETQYF

d_gene: TRBD2
abundance: few
j_gene: TRBJ2-3
v_gene: TRBV9
CDR3nt: TGTGCCAGCAGCCCTAGGGGAGGGTCGGAGGCAGATACGCAGTATTTT
CDR3aa: CASSPRGGSEADTQYF

d_gene: TRBD2
abundance: -
j_gene: TRBJ2-5
v_gene: TRBV12-5
CDR3nt: TGTGCTAGCGAGTCCTTTGAGCTAGCGGGGGGAGAGACCCAGTACTTC
CDR3aa: CASESFELAGGETQYF

d_gene: -
abundance: few
j_gene: TRBJ1-2
v_gene: TRBV6-6
CDR3nt: TGTGCCAGCAGCTCCCCCGGGCGGTACTATGGCTACACCTTC
CDR3aa: CASSSPGRYYGYTF

d_gene: TRBD1
abundance: -
j_gene: TRBJ2-3
v_gene: TRBV7-2
CDR3nt: TGTGCCAGCAGCTTTAGGACAGGGGGATCTAACACAGATACGCAGTATTTT
CDR3aa: CASSFRTGGSNTDTQYF

d_gene: TRBD1
abundance: many
j_gene: TRBJ1-5
v_gene: TRBV4-1
CDR3nt: TGCGCCAGCAGCTCTCGGGGCAGGGACAGGGGGAATCAGCCCCAGCATTTT
CDR3aa: CASSSRGRDRGNQPQHF

d_gene: -
abundance: -
j_gene: TRBJ2-5
v_gene: TRBV7-8
CDR3nt: TGTGCCAGCAGACACCCCTACAGGGGAGGAAAAGAGACCCAGTACTTC
CDR3aa: CASRHPYRGGKETQYF

d_gene: -
abundance: many
j_gene: TRBJ1-1
v_gene: TRBV27
CDR3nt: TGTGCCAGCAGTTTTGTAGGAGGGACTGAAGCTTTCTTT
CDR3aa: CASSFVGGTEAFF

d_gene: -
abundance: many
j_gene: TRBJ2-3
v_gene: TRBV11-1
CDR3nt: TGTGCCAGCAGCTATGCAGGGGAAGATACGCAGTATTTT
CDR3aa: CASSYAGEDTQYF

d_gene: TRBD2
abundance: -
j_gene: TRBJ2-7
v_gene: TRBV19
CDR3nt: TGTGCCAGTAGCCCCGGGACTAGCGGGGGGGCCACCTACGAGCAGTACTTC
CDR3aa: CASSPGTSGGATYEQYF

d_gene: -
abundance: few
j_gene: TRBJ1-5
v_gene: TRBV7-2
CDR3nt: TGTGCCAGCAGCTTAGGATATAGCAATCAGCCCCAGCATTTT
CDR3aa: CASSLGYSNQPQHF

d_gene: TRBD1
abundance: few
j_gene: TRBJ2-6
v_gene: TRBV12-3/TRBV12-4
CDR3nt: TGTGCCAGCAGCCGAGGGACAGGAAACTCTGGGGCCAACGTCCTGACTTTC
CDR3aa: CASSRGTGNSGANVLTF

d_gene: -
abundance: few
j_gene: TRBJ2-5
v_gene: TRBV12-3/TRBV12-4
CDR3nt: TGTGCCAGCAGTTTAGGGGTCGGGTTTGGAGAGACCCAGTACTTC
CDR3aa: CASSLGVGFGETQYF

d_gene: TRBD2
abundance: many
j_gene: TRBJ2-1
v_gene: TRBV7-9
CDR3nt: TGTGCCAGCAGGCCCCGGGTTGGTAGCGGGGCGGATGAGCAGTTCTTC
CDR3aa: CASRPRVGSGADEQFF

d_gene: -
abundance: many
j_gene: TRBJ2-1
v_gene: TRBV12-3/TRBV12-4
CDR3nt: TGTGCCAGCAGGCTACACTACAATGAGCAGTTCTTC
CDR3aa: CASRLHYNEQFF

d_gene: -
abundance: many
j_gene: TRBJ1-1
v_gene: TRBV4-1
CDR3nt: TGCGCCAGCAGCCGAGGACGGAACACTGAAGCTTTCTTT
CDR3aa: CASSRGRNTEAFF

d_gene: -
abundance: -
j_gene: TRBJ2-2
v_gene: TRBV29-1
CDR3nt: TGCAGCGTTCCTGACCCTTCCGGGGAGCTGTTTTTT
CDR3aa: CSVPDPSGELFF

d_gene: TRBD2
abundance: few
j_gene: TRBJ2-5
v_gene: TRBV2
CDR3nt: TGTGCCAGCAGACCACTAGCGGCGATGACAGAGACCCAGTACTTC
CDR3aa: CASRPLAAMTETQYF

d_gene: TRBD2
abundance: -
j_gene: TRBJ2-1
v_gene: TRBV28
CDR3nt: TGTGCCAGCAGTCCCACGACTGAGCGGGGGGACAATGAGCAGTTCTTC
CDR3aa: CASSPTTERGDNEQFF

d_gene: TRBD1
abundance: -
j_gene: TRBJ1-6
v_gene: TRBV11-2
CDR3nt: TGTGCCAGCAGCACCCCACCGGGACAGGGGACTTCACCCCTCCACTTT
CDR3aa: CASSTPPGQGTSPLHF

d_gene: -
abundance: many
j_gene: TRBJ1-3
v_gene: TRBV4-3
CDR3nt: TGCGCCAGCAGCCAAGAACTCGCGGCCGTCTCTGGAAACACCATATATTTT
CDR3aa: CASSQELAAVSGNTIYF

d_gene: -
abundance: few
j_gene: TRBJ2-1
v_gene: TRBV7-8
CDR3nt: TGTGCCAGCAGCCCCCAGACTGCGGGTGAGCAGTTCTTC
CDR3aa: CASSPQTAGEQFF

d_gene: -
abundance: -
j_gene: TRBJ2-7
v_gene: TRBV6-2/TRBV6-3
CDR3nt: TGTGCCAGCAGTTACAACGACGGATACTACGAGCAGTACTTC
CDR3aa: CASSYNDGYYEQYF

d_gene: TRBD2
abundance: many
j_gene: TRBJ2-5
v_gene: TRBV9
CDR3nt: TGTGCCAGCAGCGTCGGGGGGTCCCAAGAGACCCAGTACTTC
CDR3aa: CASSVGGSQETQYF

d_gene: -
abundance: few
j_gene: TRBJ2-7
v_gene: TRBV3-1
CDR3nt: TGTGCCAGCAGCCAAGATGGTCGGGGGGCGAATGAGCAGTACTTC
CDR3aa: CASSQDGRGANEQYF

d_gene: -
abundance: many
j_gene: TRBJ2-3
v_gene: TRBV15
CDR3nt: TGTGCCACCAGCAGAGTTTTCGGTGGGGCGGATACGCAGTATTTT
CDR3aa: CATSRVFGGADTQYF

d_gene: -
abundance: few
j_gene: TRBJ1-6
v_gene: TRBV4-1
CDR3nt: TGCGCCAGCAGCCAAGAGGCGGGGAATTCACCCCTCCACTTT
CDR3aa: CASSQEAGNSPLHF

d_gene: -
abundance: many
j_gene: TRBJ2-5
v_gene: TRBV29-1
CDR3nt: TGCAGCGTTGACGGGTTCTTGCGGAGAGAAACCCAAGAGACCCAGTACTTC
CDR3aa: CSVDGFLRRETQETQYF

d_gene: -
abundance: -
j_gene: TRBJ2-5
v_gene: TRBV11-2
CDR3nt: TGTGCCAGCAGCTCCTACCTTAGGATCCAAGAGACCCAGTACTTC
CDR3aa: CASSSYLRIQETQYF

d_gene: -
abundance: many
j_gene: TRBJ2-3
v_gene: TRBV18
CDR3nt: TGTGCCAGCTCCGTGGCGGGAAGCACAGATACGCAGTATTTT
CDR3aa: CASSVAGSTDTQYF

d_gene: -
abundance: many
j_gene: TRBJ1-1
v_gene: TRBV10-2
CDR3nt: TGCGCCAGCAGATCTCCCGTCCGGTACAACACTGAAGCTTTCTTT
CDR3aa: CASRSPVRYNTEAFF

d_gene: -
abundance: -
j_gene: TRBJ1-6
v_gene: TRBV4-3
CDR3nt: TGCGCCAGCAGCCAAGAAGTCATGGAGTCGTATTCACCCCTCCACTTT
CDR3aa: CASSQEVMESYSPLHF

d_gene: TRBD1
abundance: few
j_gene: TRBJ1-2
v_gene: TRBV29-1
CDR3nt: TGCAGCGTTCAGCCAGGGGGCCGTGGCTACACCTTC
CDR3aa: CSVQPGGRGYTF

d_gene: -
abundance: -
j_gene: TRBJ2-3
v_gene: TRBV12-3/TRBV12-4
CDR3nt: TGTGCCAGCAGCCCGACCCCAGGGTCGGTTTCAGATACGCAGTATTTT
CDR3aa: CASSPTPGSVSDTQYF